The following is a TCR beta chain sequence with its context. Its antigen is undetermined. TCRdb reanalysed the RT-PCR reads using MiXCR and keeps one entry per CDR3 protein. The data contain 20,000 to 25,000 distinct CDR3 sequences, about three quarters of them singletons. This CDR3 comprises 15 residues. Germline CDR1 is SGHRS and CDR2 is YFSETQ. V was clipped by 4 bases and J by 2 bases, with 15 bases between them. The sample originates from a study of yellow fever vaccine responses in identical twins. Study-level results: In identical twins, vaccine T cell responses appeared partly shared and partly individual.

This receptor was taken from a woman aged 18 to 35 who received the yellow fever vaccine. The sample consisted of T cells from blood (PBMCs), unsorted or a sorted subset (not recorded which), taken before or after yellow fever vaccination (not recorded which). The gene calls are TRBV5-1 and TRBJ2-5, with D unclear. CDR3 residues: CASSPDGRIQETQYF. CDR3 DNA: TGCGCCAGCAGCCCCGACGGACGGATACAAGAGACCCAGTACTTC.